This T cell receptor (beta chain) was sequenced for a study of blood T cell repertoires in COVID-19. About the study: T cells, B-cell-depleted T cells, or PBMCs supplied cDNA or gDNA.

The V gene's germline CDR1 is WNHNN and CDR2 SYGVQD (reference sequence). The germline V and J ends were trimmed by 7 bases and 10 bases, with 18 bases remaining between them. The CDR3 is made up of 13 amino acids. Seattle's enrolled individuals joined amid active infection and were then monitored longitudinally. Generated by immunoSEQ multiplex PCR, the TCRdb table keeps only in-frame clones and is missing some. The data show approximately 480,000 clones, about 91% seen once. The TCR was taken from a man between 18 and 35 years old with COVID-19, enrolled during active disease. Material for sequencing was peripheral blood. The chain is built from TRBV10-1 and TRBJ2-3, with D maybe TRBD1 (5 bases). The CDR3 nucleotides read TGCGCCAGCATTCTTACAGGATTCGAGGCGCAGTATTTT. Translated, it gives CASILTGFEAQYF.